The 15 T cell receptor beta chains reported below all come from one sample, sequenced in a study of cytomegalovirus exposure and HLA in healthy donors. The PCR contained 60 Vbeta and 13 Jbeta primers. The protocol was immunoSEQ multiplex PCR, while the TCRdb copy is restricted to in-frame clones and leaves out a portion. The sample includes 200,000 or so clones, roughly 80% of them seen just once. Source material: PBMCs. Receptors were obtained from a woman aged 25-40 years in good health and CMV-seropositive.

As regards this clone: Compared with germline, one end of the junction differs, possibly owing to a read error. CDR3 bases: TGTGCCAGCAGCCTACGCGGAATTAACTATGGCTGCACCTTC. Translated: CASSLRGINYGCTF. This chain connects TRBV5-4 to TRBJ1-2; no firm D call. The CDR3 extends over 14 amino acids. Germline CDR1 SGHNT, CDR2 YYREEE (reference sequence).

The chain employs TRBV2 and TRBJ1-6; D is perhaps TRBD1 (6 bases). This CDR3 comprises 15 residues. Germline V gene sequence: CDR1 SNHLY, CDR2 FYNNEI. The ends were cut back, 6 bases at V and 7 bases at J, with 16 bases in the middle. The CDR3 nucleotides are TGTGCCAGCAGAGATACAGGGACCCCCAATTCACCCCTCCACTTT. Translated, it gives CASRDTGTPNSPLHF.

The chain carries TRBV2 and TRBJ2-4; possible D gene TRBD2, 5 bases. Germline values: CDR1 SNHLY, CDR2 FYNNEI. CDR3 size: 19 residues. V was shortened by 4 bases and J by 3 bases, with 25 bases between the two germline ends. CDR3 coding DNA: TGTGCCAGCAGTGCTTGGCTACCGTCGGTTTCGGAGGTCAAAAACATTCAGTACTTC. It yields the protein CASSAWLPSVSEVKNIQYF.

This chain links TRBV28 with TRBJ2-7; 7 bases are a match to TRBD1. V was clipped by 4 bases and J by 3 bases; unmatched bases: 9. The CDR3 is 15 amino acids. Germline assignment: CDR1 MDHEN and CDR2 SYDVKM. In DNA, the CDR3 is TGTGCCAGCAGTTCCCTCGGGACAGCCCTCTACGAGCAGTACTTC. Amino acids: CASSSLGTALYEQYF.

This clone came up a few times. The V call is TRBV30, the J call TRBJ1-3; D gene uncertain. V was trimmed by 3 bases and J by 2 bases, leaving 8 bases between them. The germline CDR1 and CDR2 sequences are GTSNPN and SVGIG (reference sequence). CDR3 length: 13 residues. CDR3 nucleotides: TGTGCCTGGAGCTACCTCCCTGGAAACACCATATATTTT. Protein sequence: CAWSYLPGNTIYF. The full variable domain, in which reference TRBV30 and TRBJ1-3 provide the parts outside the CDR3, is SQTIHQWPATLVQPVGSPLSLECTVEGTSNPNLYWYRQAAGRGLQLLFYSVGIGQISSEVPQNLSASRPQDRQFILSSKKLLLSDSGFYLCAWSYLPGNTIYFGEGSWLTVV.

Here the CDR3 reads CATKRDRGGLYGYTF. CDR3 DNA: TGTGCCACCAAGCGGGACAGGGGTGGTCTGTATGGCTACACCTTC. The genes are TRBV19 and TRBJ1-2; 10 bases line up with TRBD1. CDR3 length: 15 residues. Germline trimming cut 10 bases from V and 5 bases from J; bases unmatched to any gene: 13. The germline gives CDR1 LNHDA, CDR2 SQIVND (reference sequence).

The chain links TRBV9 to TRBJ1-2, with 7 positions matching TRBD1. With 0 bases clipped from V and 3 bases from J, the junction kept 5 bases outside the gene matches. Germline V gene lookup returns CDR1 SGDLS and CDR2 YYNGEE. The CDR3 covers 15 residues. CDR3 loop: CASSVDGQADYGYTF. The CDR3, as DNA: TGTGCCAGCAGCGTAGATGGACAGGCGGACTATGGCTACACCTTC. The entire variable domain, with the rest obtained from reference TRBV9 and TRBJ1-2, is as follows: DSGVTQTPKHLITATGQRVTLRCSPRSGDLSVYWYQQSLDQGLQFLIQYYNGEERAKGNILERFSAQQFPDLHSELNLSSLELGDSALYFCASSVDGQADYGYTFGSGTRLTVV.

The chain has TRBV2 and TRBJ2-2; 10 bases line up with TRBD1. Germline loops: CDR1 SNHLY, CDR2 FYNNEI. The CDR3 extends over 14 amino acids. Germline trimming cut 6 bases from V and 6 bases from J; bases unmatched to any gene: 4. The CDR3 is CASSGTGVPGELFF. The CDR3 DNA follows: TGTGCCAGCAGCGGGACAGGGGTACCCGGGGAGCTGTTTTTT. The entire variable domain, with the rest obtained from reference TRBV2 and TRBJ2-2, is as follows: EPEVTQTPSHQVTQMGQEVILRCVPISNHLYFYWYRQILGQKVEFLVSFYNNEISEKSEIFDDQFSVERPDGSNFTLKIRSTKLEDSAMYFCASSGTGVPGELFFGEGSRLTVL.

CDR3 region: CASSKRLLGAGVHEQFF. CDR3 in DNA: TGTGCCAGCAGTAAGCGTCTTCTAGGAGCGGGAGTCCATGAGCAGTTCTTC. The chain employs TRBV27 and TRBJ2-1; 8 nucleotides agree with TRBD2. The CDR3 is made up of 17 amino acids. The V gene's germline CDR1 is MNHEY and CDR2 SMNVEV (reference sequence). V lost 5 bases to trimming and J lost 8 bases; unmatched junction nucleotides: 17.

The chain is built from TRBV30 and TRBJ2-5, with 7 bases fitting TRBD2. The CDR3 spans 14 residues. The germline V gene encodes CDR1 GTSNPN and CDR2 SVGIG (reference sequence). J was trimmed by 5 bases and V by 7 bases; bases with no gene match: 13. CDR3 nucleotides: TGTGCCTTCACGATGGGGGGGTTGGGGGAGACCCAGTACTTC. Encoded protein: CAFTMGGLGETQYF.

The chain carries TRBV10-3 and TRBJ2-7; D perhaps matches TRBD1 (6 bases). CDR3 length: 14 residues. Germline V lookup: CDR1 ENHRY, CDR2 SYGVKD. The ends were cut back, 2 bases at V and 5 bases at J, with 13 bases in the middle. CDR3 in amino acids: CAISEGRGTDEQYF. The CDR3 DNA is TGTGCCATCAGTGAGGGCAGGGGCACGGACGAGCAGTACTTC.

The chain employs TRBV7-2 and TRBJ2-7, with 7 bases fitting TRBD2. The CDR3 loop spans 16 amino acids. The V gene end was trimmed by 1 base and the J gene end by 3 bases; junction bases not matched to a gene: 9. Per the germline V gene, CDR1 is SGHTA and CDR2 is FQGNSA. CDR3 in amino acids: CASSLGRRGGSYEQYF. The CDR3 nucleotides are TGTGCCAGCAGCTTAGGAAGGAGAGGCGGGAGCTACGAGCAGTACTTC. The variable domain in full, with the rest retrieved from reference TRBV7-2 and TRBJ2-7, is GAGVSQSPSNKVTEKGKDVELRCDPISGHTALYWYRQSLGQGLEFLIYFQGNSAPDKSGLPSDRFSAERTGGSVSTLTIQRTQQEDSAVYLCASSLGRRGGSYEQYFGPGTRLTVT.

The chain carries TRBV5-6 and TRBJ1-4; TRBD1 agrees at 9 bases. The CDR3 runs 15 residues. Germline V CDR1 and CDR2: SGHDT, YYEEEE. Trimming cost V 2 bases and J 3 bases; bases outside gene matches: 2. The CDR3 spells CASSLRTGANEKLFF. In DNA, the CDR3 is TGTGCCAGCAGCTTACGGACAGGGGCTAATGAAAAACTGTTTTTT.

This clone was seen more than once but under ten times. The chain combines TRBV4-2 with TRBJ1-6; TRBD1 aligns across 11 bases. The ends lost 3 bases at V and 5 bases at J; junction bases unmatched: 3. This CDR3 spans 16 amino acids. Germline V gene data show CDR1 as LGHNA and CDR2 as YNFKEQ. The DNA for the CDR3 is TGTGCCAGCAGCCAGGGACAGGGGGATGATAATTCACCCCTCCACTTT. Translation: CASSQGQGDDNSPLHF.

The chain employs TRBV4-1 and TRBJ2-5; 8 bases fit TRBD1. Germline CDR1 reads MGHRA; CDR2 reads YSYEKL. V lost 1 base to trimming and J lost 5 bases; unmatched junction nucleotides: 9. CDR3 size: 16 residues. The CDR3 nucleotides are TGCGCCAGCAGCCAAGCGCAGGGGGCGCCCGCGGAGACCCAGTACTTC. Protein product: CASSQAQGAPAETQYF.